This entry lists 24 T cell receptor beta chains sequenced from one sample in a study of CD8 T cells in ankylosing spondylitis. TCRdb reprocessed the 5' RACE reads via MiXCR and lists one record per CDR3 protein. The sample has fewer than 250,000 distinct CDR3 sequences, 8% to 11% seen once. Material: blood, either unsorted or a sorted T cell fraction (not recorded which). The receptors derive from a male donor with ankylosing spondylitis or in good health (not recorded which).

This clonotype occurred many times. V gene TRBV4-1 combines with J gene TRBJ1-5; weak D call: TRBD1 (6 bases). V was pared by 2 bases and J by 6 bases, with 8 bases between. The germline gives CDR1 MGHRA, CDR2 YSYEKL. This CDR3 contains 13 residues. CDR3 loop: CASSQWGAQPQHF. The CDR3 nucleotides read TGCGCCAGCAGCCAATGGGGGGCTCAGCCCCAGCATTTT.

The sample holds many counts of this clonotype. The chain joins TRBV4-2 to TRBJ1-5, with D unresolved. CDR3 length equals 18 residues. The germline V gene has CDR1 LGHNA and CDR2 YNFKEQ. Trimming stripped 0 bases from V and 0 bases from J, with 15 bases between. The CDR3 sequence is CASSQDGEGNNSNQPQHF. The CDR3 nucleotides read TGTGCCAGCAGCCAAGATGGGGAGGGAAATAATAGCAATCAGCCCCAGCATTTT.

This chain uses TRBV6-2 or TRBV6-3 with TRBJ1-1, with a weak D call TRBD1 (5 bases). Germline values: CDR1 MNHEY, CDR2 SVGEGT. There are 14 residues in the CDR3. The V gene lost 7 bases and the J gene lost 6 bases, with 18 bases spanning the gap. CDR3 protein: CASNPGRTGSEAFF. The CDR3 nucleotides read TGTGCCAGCAACCCGGGACGTACTGGCTCTGAAGCTTTCTTT.

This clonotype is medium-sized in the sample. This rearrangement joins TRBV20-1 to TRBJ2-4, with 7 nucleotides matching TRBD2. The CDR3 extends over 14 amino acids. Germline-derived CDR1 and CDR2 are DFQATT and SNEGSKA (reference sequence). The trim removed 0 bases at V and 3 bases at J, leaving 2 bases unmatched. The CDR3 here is CSARDTGGKNIQYF. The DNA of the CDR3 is TGCAGTGCTAGAGATACGGGAGGCAAAAACATTCAGTACTTC.

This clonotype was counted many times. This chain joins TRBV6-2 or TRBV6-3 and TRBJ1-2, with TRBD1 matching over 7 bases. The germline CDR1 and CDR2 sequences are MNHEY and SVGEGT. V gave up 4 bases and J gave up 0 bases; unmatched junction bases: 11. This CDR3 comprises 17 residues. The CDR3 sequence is CASSSTHRDRSNYGYTF. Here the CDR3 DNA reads TGTGCCAGCAGTTCAACGCACCGGGACAGATCTAACTATGGCTACACCTTC.

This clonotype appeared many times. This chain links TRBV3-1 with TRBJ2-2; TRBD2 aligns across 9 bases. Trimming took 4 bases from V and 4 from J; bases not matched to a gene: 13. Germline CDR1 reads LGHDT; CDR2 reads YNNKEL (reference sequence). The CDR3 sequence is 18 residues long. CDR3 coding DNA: TGTGCCAGCAGCCGAGAGACGACCGGGACTAGCAGCACCGGGGAGCTGTTTTTT. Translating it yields CASSRETTGTSSTGELFF.

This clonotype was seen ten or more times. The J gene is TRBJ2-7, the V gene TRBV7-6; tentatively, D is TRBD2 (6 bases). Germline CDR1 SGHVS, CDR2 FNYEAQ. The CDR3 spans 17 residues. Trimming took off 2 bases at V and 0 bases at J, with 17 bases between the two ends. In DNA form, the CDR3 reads TGTGCCAGCAGCTTAAAAGCTCTGGGAGGCTCCTCCTACGAGCAGTACTTC. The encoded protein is CASSLKALGGSSYEQYF.

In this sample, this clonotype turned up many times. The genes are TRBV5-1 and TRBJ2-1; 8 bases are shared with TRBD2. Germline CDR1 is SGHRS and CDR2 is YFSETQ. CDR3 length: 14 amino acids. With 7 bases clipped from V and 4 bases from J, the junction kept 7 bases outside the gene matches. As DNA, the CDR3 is TGCGCCAGCGGGCGGGAGGCCCGATACAATGAGCAGTTCTTC. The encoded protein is CASGREARYNEQFF.

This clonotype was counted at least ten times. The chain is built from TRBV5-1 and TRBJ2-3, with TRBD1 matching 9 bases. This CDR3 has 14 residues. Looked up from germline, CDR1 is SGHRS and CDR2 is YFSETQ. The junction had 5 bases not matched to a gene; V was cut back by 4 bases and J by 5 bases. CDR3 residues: CASSEQGAKDTQYF. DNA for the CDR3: TGCGCCAGCAGCGAACAGGGGGCGAAAGATACGCAGTATTTT.

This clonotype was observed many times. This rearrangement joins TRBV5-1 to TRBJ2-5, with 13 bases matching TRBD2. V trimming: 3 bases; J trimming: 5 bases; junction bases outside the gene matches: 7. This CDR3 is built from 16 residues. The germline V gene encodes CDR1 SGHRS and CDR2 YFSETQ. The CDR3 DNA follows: TGCGCCAGCAGCTCTGGACTAGCGGGAGTTGTGGAGACCCAGTACTTC. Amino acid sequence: CASSSGLAGVVETQYF. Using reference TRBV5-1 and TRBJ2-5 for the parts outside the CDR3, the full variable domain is KAGVTQTPRYLIKTRGQQVTLSCSPISGHRSVSWYQQTPGQGLQFLFEYFSETQRNKGNFPGRFSGRQFSNSRSEMNVSTLELGDSALYLCASSSGLAGVVETQYFGPGTRLLVL.

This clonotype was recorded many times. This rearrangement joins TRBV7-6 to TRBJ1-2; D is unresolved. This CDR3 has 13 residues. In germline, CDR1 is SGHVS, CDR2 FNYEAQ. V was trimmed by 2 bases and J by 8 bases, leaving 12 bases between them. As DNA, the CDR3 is TGTGCCAGCAGCTTAAGCGTTGTGGGGGGCTACACCTTC. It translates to CASSLSVVGGYTF.

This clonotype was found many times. The chain's CDR3 is CSARAGTATNEKLFF. The CDR3 coding sequence is TGCAGTGCTAGAGCCGGGACGGCAACTAATGAAAAACTGTTTTTT. The chain joins TRBV20-1 to TRBJ1-4; D is possibly TRBD1 (5 bases). Germline CDR1 is DFQATT and CDR2 is SNEGSKA (reference sequence). V was cut by 1 base and J by 0 bases, with 9 bases left in between. CDR3 length: 15 residues.

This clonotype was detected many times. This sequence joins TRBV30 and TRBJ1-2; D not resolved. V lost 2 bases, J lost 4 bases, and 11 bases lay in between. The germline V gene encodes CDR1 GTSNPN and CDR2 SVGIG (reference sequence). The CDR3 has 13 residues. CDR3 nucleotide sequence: TGTGCCTGGAGTCTAGGTCCCCTCTATGGCTACACCTTC. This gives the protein CAWSLGPLYGYTF.

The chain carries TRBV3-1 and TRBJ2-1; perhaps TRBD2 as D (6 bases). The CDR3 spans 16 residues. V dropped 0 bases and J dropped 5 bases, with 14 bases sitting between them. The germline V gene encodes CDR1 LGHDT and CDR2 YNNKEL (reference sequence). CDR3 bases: TGTGCCAGCAGCCAAGAGGGAGGTAGCGGCCACAATGAGCAGTTCTTC. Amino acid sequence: CASSQEGGSGHNEQFF.

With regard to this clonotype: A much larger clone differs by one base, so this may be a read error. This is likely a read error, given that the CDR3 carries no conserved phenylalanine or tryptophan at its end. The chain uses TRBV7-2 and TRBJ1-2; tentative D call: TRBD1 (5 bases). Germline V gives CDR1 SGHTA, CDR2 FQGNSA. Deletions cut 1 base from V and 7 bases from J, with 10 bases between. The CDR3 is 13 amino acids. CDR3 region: CASSLEGQGGYTL. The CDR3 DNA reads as TGTGCCAGCAGCTTAGAAGGTCAGGGTGGCTACACCCTC.

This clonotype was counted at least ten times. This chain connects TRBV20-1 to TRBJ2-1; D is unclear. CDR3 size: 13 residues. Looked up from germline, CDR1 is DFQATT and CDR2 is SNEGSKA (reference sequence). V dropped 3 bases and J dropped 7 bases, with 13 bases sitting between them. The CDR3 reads CSASPSRWNEQFF. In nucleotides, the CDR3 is TGCAGTGCTAGCCCCAGCCGGTGGAATGAGCAGTTCTTC.

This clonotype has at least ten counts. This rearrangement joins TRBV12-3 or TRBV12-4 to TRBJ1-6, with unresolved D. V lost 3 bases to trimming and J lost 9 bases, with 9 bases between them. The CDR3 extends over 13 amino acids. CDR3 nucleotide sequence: TGTGCCAGCAGTTTGGGGAATAGTTCACCCCTCCACTTT. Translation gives CASSLGNSSPLHF.

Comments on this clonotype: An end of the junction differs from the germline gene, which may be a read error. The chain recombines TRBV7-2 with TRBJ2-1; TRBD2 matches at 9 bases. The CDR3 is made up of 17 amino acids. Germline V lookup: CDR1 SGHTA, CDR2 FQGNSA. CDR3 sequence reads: CASSFVGGGVSYTEQFF. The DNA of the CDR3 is TGTGCCAGCAGCTTCGTCGGCGGGGGGGTCTCCTACACTGAGCAGTTCTTC.

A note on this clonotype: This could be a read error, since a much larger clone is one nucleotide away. The CDR3 nucleotides are TGTGCCAGCAGGGGCCCCGATAGATATGGCCACACCTTC. It translates to CASRGPDRYGHTF. The J gene is TRBJ1-2, the V gene TRBV25-1; no clear D gene. The CDR3 contains 13 residues. Germline V CDR1 and CDR2: MGHDK, SYGVNS.

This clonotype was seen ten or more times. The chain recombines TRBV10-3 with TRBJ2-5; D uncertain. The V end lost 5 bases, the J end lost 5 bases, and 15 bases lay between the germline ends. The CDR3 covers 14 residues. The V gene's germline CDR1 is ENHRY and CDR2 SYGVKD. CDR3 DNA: TGTGCCATCAGTAACCTCGGAGCCCGGGAGACCCAGTACTTC. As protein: CAISNLGARETQYF.

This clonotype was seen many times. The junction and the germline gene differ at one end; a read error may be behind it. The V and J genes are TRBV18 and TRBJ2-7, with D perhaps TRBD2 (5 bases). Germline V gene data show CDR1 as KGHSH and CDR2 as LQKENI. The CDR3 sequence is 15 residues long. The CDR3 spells CASSPSRTDQRGYYF. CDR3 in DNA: TGTGCCAGCTCCCCTTCGAGGACTGACCAACGAGGCTATTATTTC.

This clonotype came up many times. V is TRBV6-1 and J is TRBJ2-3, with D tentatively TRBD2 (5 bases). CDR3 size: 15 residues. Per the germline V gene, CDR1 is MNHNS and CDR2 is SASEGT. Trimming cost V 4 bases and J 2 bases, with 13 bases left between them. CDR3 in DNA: TGTGCCAGCAGTGGACGGGGAGCCTCCACAGATACGCAGTATTTT. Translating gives CASSGRGASTDTQYF.

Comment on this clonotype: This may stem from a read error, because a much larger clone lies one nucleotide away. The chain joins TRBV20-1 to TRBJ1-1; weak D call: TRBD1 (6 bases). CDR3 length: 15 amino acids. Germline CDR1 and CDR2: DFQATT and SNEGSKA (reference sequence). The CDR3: CCARDPGRGNTEAFF. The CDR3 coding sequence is TGCTGTGCTAGAGATCCAGGCAGGGGGAACACTGAAGCTTTCTTT.

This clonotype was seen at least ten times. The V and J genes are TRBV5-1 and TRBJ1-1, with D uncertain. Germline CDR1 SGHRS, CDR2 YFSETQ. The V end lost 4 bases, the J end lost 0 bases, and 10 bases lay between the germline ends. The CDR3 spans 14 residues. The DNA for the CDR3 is TGCGCCAGCAGCATAGGTACAATGAACACTGAAGCTTTCTTT. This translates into CASSIGTMNTEAFF.